The 7 T cell receptor beta chains below all came from one sample that was sequenced in a study. Using its own MiXCR run on the 5' RACE reads, TCRdb lists one record per CDR3 protein. The sample records approximately 41,000 distinct CDR3 sequences, 25% to 35% being singletons. Sequencing was performed on memory CD4+ T cells sorted from a lymph node. Subset: memory CD4+ T cells, CD4+CD45RO+CD25-. These receptors were collected from a female donor with breast cancer.

The rearrangement joins TRBV4-1 to TRBJ1-5; D is unresolved. Trimming left V 1 base short and J 0 bases short, with 7 bases between. The CDR3 consists of 15 residues. Germline loops: CDR1 MGHRA, CDR2 YSYEKL. CDR3 residues: CASSQGNFSNQPQHF. CDR3 in DNA: TGCGCCAGCAGCCAAGGGAACTTTAGCAATCAGCCCCAGCATTTT.

This sequence joins TRBV30 and TRBJ2-7; possibly TRBD2 for D (7 bases). V was pared by 0 bases and J by 3 bases, with 9 bases between. CDR1 is GTSNPN and CDR2 is SVGIG in the germline V gene (reference sequence). This CDR3 contains 13 residues. CDR3 sequence (DNA): TGTGCCTGGAGTGTAGGGGGGGACTACGAGCAGTACTTC. It specifies CAWSVGGDYEQYF.

V is TRBV2 and J is TRBJ2-1; possibly TRBD2 for D (6 bases). Trimming stripped 6 bases from V and 7 bases from J, with 16 bases between. Germline loops: CDR1 SNHLY, CDR2 FYNNEI. The CDR3 length is 14 residues. This CDR3 is CASRGMVGGNEQFF. The CDR3 DNA reads TGTGCCAGCAGGGGCATGGTGGGAGGTAATGAGCAGTTCTTC.

About this clonotype itself: The conserved final phenylalanine or tryptophan is absent from the CDR3, which likely points to a read error. The rearrangement uses TRBV6-1 and TRBJ2-7; 9 positions match TRBD2. There are 16 residues in the CDR3. The germline V gene encodes CDR1 MNHNS and CDR2 SASEGT. The CDR3 nucleotides are TGTGCCAGCAGCGAAGCAGGAGTAGCGGGAGTGTACGAGCAGTACCTC. Translated, it gives CASSEAGVAGVYEQYL.

In the case of this clonotype: One junction end does not reproduce the germline sequence, and a read error may be involved. V and J are TRBV4-1 and TRBJ2-5, with a possible D match to TRBD2 (5 bases). The CDR3 length is 14 residues. CDR1 is MGHRA, CDR2 YSYEKL, per germline. The CDR3 here is CASSQDVRVKTLYF. The CDR3 bases are TGCGCCAGCAGCCAAGATGTGAGGGTGAAGACCCTGTACTTC.

Only a few counts were recorded for this clonotype. CDR3 sequence (DNA): TGTGCCAGCAGCCAAGATGTGGACGATACTTACGAGCAGTACTTC. Translating gives CASSQDVDDTYEQYF. This sequence joins TRBV4-2 and TRBJ2-7, with D hard to call. This CDR3 has 15 amino acids. CDR1 LGHNA and CDR2 YNFKEQ come from the germline V gene. The germline V and J ends were trimmed by 0 bases and 4 bases, with 13 bases remaining between them.

The V gene is TRBV7-8, the J gene TRBJ2-7, with 11 bases that match TRBD1. Per germline, CDR1 SGHVS and CDR2 FQNEAQ. V lost 6 bases and J lost 0; bases outside the gene matches: 1. The CDR3 contains 14 residues. CDR3 coding DNA: TGTGCCAGCAGGGACAGGGGGCACTCCTACGAGCAGTACTTC. Amino acid sequence: CASRDRGHSYEQYF.